These 14 T cell receptor beta chains were all obtained from the same sample, sequenced in a study of CD8+ T cells in alopecia areata. The treatment was: oral pan-JAK inhibitor, 5-10 mg twice daily. Following extraction, RNA underwent reverse transcription to cDNA, which served as the sequencing template. The assay was immunoSEQ multiplex PCR, and TCRdb's table has in-frame clones only and misses some. This table has around 200,000 clones, roughly 62% appearing once. Sequencing used CD8+ T cells sorted from blood, obtained at week 24, from a patient treated with tofacitinib. The receptor set was obtained from a human donor with alopecia areata.

The J gene is TRBJ2-7, the V gene TRBV5-6; possible D gene TRBD2, 5 bases. V was cut by 0 bases and J by 3 bases, with 10 bases left in between. Germline V gives CDR1 SGHDT, CDR2 YYEEEE. The CDR3 runs 14 residues. The CDR3 nucleotides read TGTGCCAGCAGCTTGGACCCGGGGATCTACGAGCAGTACTTC. Protein sequence: CASSLDPGIYEQYF.

Turning to this clone: Other nucleotide sequences in the sample specify the same CDR3. The gene calls are TRBV29-1 and TRBJ2-2, with a tentative D call TRBD1 (6 bases). The CDR3 sequence is 12 residues long. In germline, CDR1 is SQVTM, CDR2 ANQGSEA. V shed 4 bases and J shed 5 bases, with 8 bases lying between them. CDR3 nucleotides: TGCAGCGTTGTAGGGGGTACCGGGGAGCTGTTTTTT. As protein: CSVVGGTGELFF.

This clone was picked up one time. The chain carries TRBV7-8 and TRBJ2-4, with 8 bases lining up with TRBD2. This CDR3 is 17 amino acids long. Germline lookup yields CDR1 SGHVS and CDR2 FQNEAQ. The V segment lost 1 base and the J segment 1 base; nucleotides outside the gene matches: 6. The CDR3 region is CASSLVAGGSAKNIQYF. The DNA of the CDR3 is TGTGCCAGCAGCTTAGTCGCGGGGGGCTCGGCCAAAAACATTCAGTACTTC.

The chain joins TRBV7-9 to TRBJ2-3, with D unclear. Germline V gene data show CDR1 as SEHNR and CDR2 as FQNEAQ (reference sequence). V lost 5 bases, J lost 7 bases, and 13 bases lay in between. There are 13 residues in the CDR3. CDR3 in amino acids: CASSPSQINTQYF. CDR3 DNA sequence: TGTGCCAGCAGCCCGAGTCAGATAAATACGCAGTATTTT.

V and J are TRBV7-9 and TRBJ2-3; D not certain. Per germline, CDR1 SEHNR and CDR2 FQNEAQ (reference sequence). This CDR3 is 12 amino acids long. The V gene lost 1 base and the J gene lost 6 bases, with 5 bases spanning the gap. CDR3 nucleotide sequence: TGTGCCAGCAGCTTAGAAGTGGATACGCAGTATTTT. Residues: CASSLEVDTQYF.

There are a few counts of this clone. The rearrangement links TRBV5-1 to TRBJ2-2; no clear D. CDR3 size: 15 residues. Trimming shortened V by 4 bases and J by 2 bases, and 12 bases separated the two germline ends. Germline CDR1 SGHRS, CDR2 YFSETQ. The CDR3, as DNA: TGCGCCAGCAGCGGCGCAGAGAGTAACACCGGGGAGCTGTTTTTT. It specifies CASSGAESNTGELFF.

This clone was detected only once. V usage is TRBV11-2 and J usage is TRBJ1-2; D uncertain. Germline V gene data show CDR1 as SGHAT and CDR2 as FQNNGV. V lost 1 base to trimming and J lost 8 bases, with 20 bases between them. The CDR3 extends over 16 amino acids. The CDR3, as DNA: TGTGCCAGCAGCTTAGTCTGGCCCCCGGTTCCCGCGGGCTACACCTTC. Amino acid sequence: CASSLVWPPVPAGYTF.

Turning to this clone: An end of the junction does not agree with germline; a read error may underlie this. V and J are TRBV5-6 and TRBJ2-5; 14 bases fit TRBD2. CDR3 length equals 14 residues. Per germline, CDR1 SGHDT and CDR2 YYEEEE. The CDR3 loop reads CASSPGLAGADRDF. DNA of the CDR3: TGTGCCAGCAGCCCGGGACTAGCGGGGGCCGATCGCGACTTC.

This chain joins TRBV9 and TRBJ1-3, with D perhaps matching TRBD1 (5 bases). CDR3 length: 14 amino acids. Trimming stripped 7 bases from V and 4 bases from J, with 15 bases between. The V gene's germline CDR1 is SGDLS and CDR2 YYNGEE. The CDR3 region is CASQGFGPGNTIYF. CDR3 coding DNA: TGTGCCAGCCAGGGTTTTGGTCCGGGAAACACCATATATTTT.

The chain carries TRBV29-1 and TRBJ1-1, with a possible D match to TRBD1 (5 bases). CDR3 length: 15 amino acids. The V end lost 5 bases, the J end lost 4 bases, and 20 bases lay between the germline ends. Germline V gene data show CDR1 as SQVTM and CDR2 as ANQGSEA. CDR3 residues: CSVSGQPIGGTEAFF. The DNA of the CDR3 is TGCAGCGTTTCCGGGCAGCCTATCGGGGGCACTGAAGCTTTCTTT.

This sequence joins TRBV9 and TRBJ2-2; D tentatively fits TRBD1 or TRBD2 (5 bases each). Trimming pared 4 bases from V and 6 bases from J, leaving 13 bases between. The CDR3 runs to 14 residues. The germline V gene has CDR1 SGDLS and CDR2 YYNGEE. As DNA, the CDR3 is TGTGCCAGCAGCTATCGGGAAGGGGCCGGGGAGCTGTTTTTT. This sequence encodes CASSYREGAGELFF.

The V and J genes are TRBV7-9 and TRBJ1-2; 7 positions agree with TRBD1. This CDR3 contains 11 residues. With 11 bases clipped from V and 14 bases from J, the junction kept 14 bases outside the gene matches. CDR1 is SEHNR, CDR2 FQNEAQ, per germline (reference sequence). The CDR3 loop reads CAATGTAPETF. The CDR3, as DNA: TGTGCCGCCACGGGGACAGCTCCTGAAACCTTC.

The chain employs TRBV10-3 and TRBJ1-5; possible D gene TRBD1, 6 bases. This CDR3 contains 13 residues. CDR1 and CDR2 (germline): ENHRY, SYGVKD. V was clipped by 9 bases and J by 4 bases, with 13 bases between them. The CDR3 here is CAIGNRVNQPQHF. The CDR3 nucleotides read TGTGCCATAGGAAACAGGGTTAATCAGCCCCAGCATTTT.

The V and J genes are TRBV4-2 and TRBJ1-5; no definite D call. The V gene's germline CDR1 is LGHNA and CDR2 YNFKEQ. The V end lost 3 bases, the J end lost 0 bases, and 0 bases lay between the germline ends. CDR3 length equals 12 residues. As DNA, the CDR3 is TGTGCCAGCAGCCATAGCAATCAGCCCCAGCATTTT. Amino acids: CASSHSNQPQHF.